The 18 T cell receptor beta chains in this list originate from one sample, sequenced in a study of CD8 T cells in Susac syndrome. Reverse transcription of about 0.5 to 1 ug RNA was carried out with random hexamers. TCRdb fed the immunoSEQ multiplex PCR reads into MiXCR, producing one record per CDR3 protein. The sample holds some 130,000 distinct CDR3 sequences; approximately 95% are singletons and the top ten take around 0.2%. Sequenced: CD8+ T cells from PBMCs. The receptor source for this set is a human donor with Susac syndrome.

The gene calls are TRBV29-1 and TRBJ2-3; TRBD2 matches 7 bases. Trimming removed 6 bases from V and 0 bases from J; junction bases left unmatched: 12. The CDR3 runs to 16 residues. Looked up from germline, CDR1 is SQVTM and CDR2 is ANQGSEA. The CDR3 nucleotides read TGCAGCGTCCTCTGGAGCGGGGTAACTAGCACAGATACGCAGTATTTT. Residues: CSVLWSGVTSTDTQYF.

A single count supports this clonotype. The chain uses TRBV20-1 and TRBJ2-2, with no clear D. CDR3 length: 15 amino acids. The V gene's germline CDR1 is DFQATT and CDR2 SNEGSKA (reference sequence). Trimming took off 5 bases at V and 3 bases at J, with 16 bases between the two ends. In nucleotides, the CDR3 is TGCAGTGCTTCCCCCCGGCAGAGAGACACCGGGGAGCTGTTTTTT. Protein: CSASPRQRDTGELFF.

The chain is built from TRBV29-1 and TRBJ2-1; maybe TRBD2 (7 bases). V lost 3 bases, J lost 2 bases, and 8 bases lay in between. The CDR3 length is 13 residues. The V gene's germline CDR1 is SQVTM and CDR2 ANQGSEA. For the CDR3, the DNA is TGCAGCGTTGACGGGGGGCCCTACAATGAGCAGTTCTTC. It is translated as CSVDGGPYNEQFF.

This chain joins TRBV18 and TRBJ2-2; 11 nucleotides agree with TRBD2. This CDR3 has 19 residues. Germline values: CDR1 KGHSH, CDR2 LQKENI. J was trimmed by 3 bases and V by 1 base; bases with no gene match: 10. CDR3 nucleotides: TGTGCCAGCTCACCACGTCCCGGGACTAGCGGAGATTACACCGGGGAGCTGTTTTTT. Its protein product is CASSPRPGTSGDYTGELFF.

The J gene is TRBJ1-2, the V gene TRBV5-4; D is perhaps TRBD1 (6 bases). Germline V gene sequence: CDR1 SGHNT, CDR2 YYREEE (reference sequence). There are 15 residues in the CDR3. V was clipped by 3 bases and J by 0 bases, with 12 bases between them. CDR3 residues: CASSSQDRANYGYTF. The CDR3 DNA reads TGTGCCAGCAGCTCCCAGGACAGAGCTAACTATGGCTACACCTTC.

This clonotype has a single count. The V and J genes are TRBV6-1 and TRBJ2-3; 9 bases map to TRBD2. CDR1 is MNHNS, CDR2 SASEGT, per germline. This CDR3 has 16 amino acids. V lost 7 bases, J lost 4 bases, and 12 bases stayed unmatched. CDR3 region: CASTPYSGSQADTQYF. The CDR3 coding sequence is TGTGCCAGCACCCCCTATAGCGGGAGTCAGGCAGATACGCAGTATTTT.

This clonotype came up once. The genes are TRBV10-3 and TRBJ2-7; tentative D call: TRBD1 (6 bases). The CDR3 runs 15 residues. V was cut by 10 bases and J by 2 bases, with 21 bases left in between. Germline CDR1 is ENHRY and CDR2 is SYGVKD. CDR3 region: CATRPPRDTTYEQYF. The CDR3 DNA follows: TGTGCCACCCGCCCCCCGAGGGACACTACCTACGAGCAGTACTTC.

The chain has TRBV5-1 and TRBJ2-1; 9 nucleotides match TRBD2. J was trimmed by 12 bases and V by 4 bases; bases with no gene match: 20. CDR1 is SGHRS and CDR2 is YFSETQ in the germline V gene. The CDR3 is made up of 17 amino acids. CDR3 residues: CASSPLPGLATAHLQFF. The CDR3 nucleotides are TGCGCCAGCAGCCCGCTTCCCGGACTAGCGACCGCCCACTTGCAGTTCTTC.

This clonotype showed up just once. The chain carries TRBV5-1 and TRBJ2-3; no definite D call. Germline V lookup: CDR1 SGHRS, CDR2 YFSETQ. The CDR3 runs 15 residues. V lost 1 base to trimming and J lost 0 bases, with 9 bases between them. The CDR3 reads CASSLLDQSTDTQYF. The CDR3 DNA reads TGCGCCAGCAGCTTGCTAGACCAAAGCACAGATACGCAGTATTTT.

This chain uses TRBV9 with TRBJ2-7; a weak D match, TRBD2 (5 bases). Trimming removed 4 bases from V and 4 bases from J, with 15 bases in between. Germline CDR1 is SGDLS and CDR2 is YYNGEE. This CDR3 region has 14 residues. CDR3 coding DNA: TGTGCCAGCAGCCCCCCAGGAGGAACGTACGAGCAGTACTTC. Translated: CASSPPGGTYEQYF.

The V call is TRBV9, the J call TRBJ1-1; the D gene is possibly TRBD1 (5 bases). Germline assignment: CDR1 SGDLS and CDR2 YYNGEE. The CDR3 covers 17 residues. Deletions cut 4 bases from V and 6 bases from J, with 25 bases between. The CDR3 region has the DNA TGTGCCAGCAGCCCCTCCTCCGTGGGGGGTTTGGGGTCTGAAGCTTTCTTT. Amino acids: CASSPSSVGGLGSEAFF.

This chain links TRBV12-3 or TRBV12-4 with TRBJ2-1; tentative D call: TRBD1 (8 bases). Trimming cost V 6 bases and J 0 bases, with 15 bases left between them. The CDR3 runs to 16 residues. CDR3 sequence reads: CASSSTGEGSYNEQFF. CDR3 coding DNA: TGTGCCAGCAGCTCGACAGGGGAGGGCTCCTACAATGAGCAGTTCTTC.

Here the CDR3 reads CASSLGQGSNYGYTF. Written as DNA, the CDR3 is TGTGCCAGCAGCTTAGGACAGGGGTCTAACTATGGCTACACCTTC. V usage is TRBV7-8 and J usage is TRBJ1-2, with 8 bases that match TRBD1. V shed 1 base and J 0 bases; nucleotides not matched to a gene: 1. Germline CDR1 reads SGHVS; CDR2 reads FQNEAQ. The CDR3 extends over 15 amino acids.

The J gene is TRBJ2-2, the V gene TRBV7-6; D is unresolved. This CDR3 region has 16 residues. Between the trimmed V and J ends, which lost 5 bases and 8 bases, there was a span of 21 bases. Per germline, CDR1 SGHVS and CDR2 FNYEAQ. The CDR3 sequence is CASSTIRIGAVGELFF. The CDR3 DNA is TGTGCCAGCAGCACCATTCGCATCGGAGCCGTTGGGGAGCTGTTTTTT.

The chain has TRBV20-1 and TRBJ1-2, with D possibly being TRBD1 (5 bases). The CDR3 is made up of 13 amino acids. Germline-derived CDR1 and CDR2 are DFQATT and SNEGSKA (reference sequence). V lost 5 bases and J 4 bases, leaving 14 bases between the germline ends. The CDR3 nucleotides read TGCAGTGCTTCCCAAGGGACGGTCTATGGCTACACCTTC. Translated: CSASQGTVYGYTF.

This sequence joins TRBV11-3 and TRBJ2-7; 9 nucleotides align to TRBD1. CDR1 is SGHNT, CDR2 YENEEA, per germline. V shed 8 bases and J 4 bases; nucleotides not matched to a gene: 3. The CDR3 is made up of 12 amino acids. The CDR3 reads CASGDREYEQYF. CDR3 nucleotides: TGTGCCAGCGGGGACAGGGAATACGAGCAGTACTTC. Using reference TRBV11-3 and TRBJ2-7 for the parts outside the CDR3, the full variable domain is EAGVVQSPRYKIIEKKQPVAFWCNPISGHNTLYWYLQNLGQGPELLIRYENEEAVDDSQLPKDRFSAERLKGVDSTLKIQPAELGDSAVYLCASGDREYEQYFGPGTRLTVT.

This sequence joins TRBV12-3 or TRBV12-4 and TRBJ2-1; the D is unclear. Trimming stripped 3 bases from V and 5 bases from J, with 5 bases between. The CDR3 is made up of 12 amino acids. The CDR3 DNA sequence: TGTGCCAGCAGTTTTGTCCACAATGAGCAGTTCTTC. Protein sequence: CASSFVHNEQFF.

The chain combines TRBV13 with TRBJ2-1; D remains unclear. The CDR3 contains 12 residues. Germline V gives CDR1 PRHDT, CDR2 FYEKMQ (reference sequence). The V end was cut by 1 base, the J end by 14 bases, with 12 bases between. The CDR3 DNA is TGTGCCAGCAGCTTAGAACTGAACGAGAAGTTCTTC. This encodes CASSLELNEKFF.